Listed here are 12 T cell receptor beta chains from one sample, sequenced in a study of blood T cell repertoires in COVID-19. Using immunoSEQ multiplex PCR, the repertoire was profiled, and TCRdb retains in-frame clones only, with some absent. The sample holds about 270,000 clones, around 82% seen once. The sample comprised peripheral blood. These receptors were obtained from a woman aged 18-29 years with acute or convalescent COVID-19.

V and J are TRBV6-1 and TRBJ1-1; D uncertain. This CDR3 spans 14 amino acids. Trimming cost V 3 bases and J 6 bases, with 14 bases left between them. Germline-derived CDR1 and CDR2 are MNHNS and SASEGT. The CDR3 nucleotides are TGTGCCAGCAGTGATACAGTTTCGTCCCCTGAAGCTTTCTTT. Its protein is CASSDTVSSPEAFF.

The gene calls are TRBV19 and TRBJ2-7, with 9 bases that match TRBD1. The CDR3 has 16 residues. With V trimmed by 3 bases and J by 4 bases, 10 bases remained unmatched. The germline V gene encodes CDR1 LNHDA and CDR2 SQIVND (reference sequence). CDR3 protein: CASSIGFWDREYEQYF. The CDR3 DNA follows: TGTGCCAGTAGTATCGGGTTCTGGGACAGGGAATACGAGCAGTACTTC.

This clone was observed a single time. This chain connects TRBV19 to TRBJ2-7; possible D gene TRBD1, 5 bases. Per germline, CDR1 LNHDA and CDR2 SQIVND (reference sequence). Trimming removed 5 bases from V and 2 bases from J, with 16 bases in between. The CDR3 has 15 amino acids. CDR3 sequence: CASSSHMTAAYEQYF. The CDR3 DNA is TGTGCCAGTAGTTCCCACATGACAGCAGCCTACGAGCAGTACTTC.

V is TRBV18 and J is TRBJ2-5; TRBD2 matches at 12 bases. The CDR3 is made up of 15 amino acids. The V segment lost 4 bases and the J segment 0 bases; nucleotides outside the gene matches: 0. CDR1 and CDR2 (germline): KGHSH, LQKENI. CDR3 bases: TGTGCCAGCTCACGGACTAGCGGGAACCAAGAGACCCAGTACTTC. Protein sequence: CASSRTSGNQETQYF.

The V call is TRBV28, the J call TRBJ2-7, with 8 bases fitting TRBD1. The junction had 13 bases not matched to a gene; V was cut back by 6 bases and J by 3 bases. The CDR3 is 16 amino acids. Germline values: CDR1 MDHEN, CDR2 SYDVKM. CDR3 coding DNA: TGTGCCAGCAGCCGTGAGCCCGGGACAGGATTCTACGAGCAGTACTTC. Residues: CASSREPGTGFYEQYF.

The V gene is TRBV18, the J gene TRBJ2-7, with D maybe TRBD2 (6 bases). Per the germline V gene, CDR1 is KGHSH and CDR2 is LQKENI. V lost 0 bases, J lost 9 bases, and 15 bases lay in between. This CDR3 spans 14 amino acids. The chain's CDR3 is CASSPPRTNAGQYF. CDR3 DNA sequence: TGTGCCAGCTCACCACCGAGGACTAACGCCGGGCAGTACTTC.

V and J are TRBV18 and TRBJ1-1, with a weak D call TRBD1 (6 bases). The CDR3 runs to 16 residues. Per the germline V gene, CDR1 is KGHSH and CDR2 is LQKENI. With 3 bases removed from V and 0 bases from J, the gap between germline ends came to 14 bases. CDR3 in amino acids: CASSPTGLGLNTEAFF. CDR3 in DNA: TGTGCCAGCTCACCGACAGGCTTAGGACTGAACACTGAAGCTTTCTTT.

The gene calls are TRBV6-5 and TRBJ1-2; D remains unclear. V was pared by 7 bases and J by 4 bases, with 19 bases between. Germline V gene sequence: CDR1 MNHEY, CDR2 SVGAGI. This CDR3 is built from 15 residues. CDR3 sequence: CASTLGPFSAYGYTF. Here the CDR3 DNA reads TGTGCCAGCACGTTGGGCCCTTTTTCGGCCTATGGCTACACCTTC.

The chain recombines TRBV25-1 with TRBJ1-1, with D possibly matching TRBD1 (5 bases). The CDR3 totals 14 residues. CDR1 and CDR2 from the germline V gene are MGHDK and SYGVNS. Trimming pared 1 base from V and 3 bases from J, leaving 9 bases between. CDR3 bases: TGTGCCAGCAGTGAATCAGGGTTGTACACTGAAGCTTTCTTT. It codes for CASSESGLYTEAFF.

The V and J genes are TRBV6-4 and TRBJ2-2, with TRBD1 as a possible D gene (6 bases). There are 17 residues in the CDR3. Looked up from germline, CDR1 is MRHNA and CDR2 is SNTAGT. V lost 10 bases to trimming and J lost 4 bases, with 25 bases between them. CDR3 DNA: TGTGCCAACTATCAGGGGATTCCCCCTAAGCTCACCGGGGAGCTGTTTTTT. Protein: CANYQGIPPKLTGELFF.

V usage is TRBV5-1 and J usage is TRBJ2-3; 8 bases map to TRBD2. After removal of 1 base from V and 3 bases from J, the junction contained 7 bases not matched to a gene. Germline CDR1 and CDR2: SGHRS and YFSETQ. This CDR3 contains 16 residues. The CDR3 region is CASSLPGGPGTDTQYF. CDR3 in DNA: TGCGCCAGCAGCTTGCCGGGAGGGCCTGGTACAGATACGCAGTATTTT.

The V and J genes are TRBV4-1 and TRBJ1-5; D remains ambiguous. Germline CDR1 and CDR2: MGHRA and YSYEKL. V lost 0 bases and J lost 7, with 13 bases in between. The CDR3 contains 15 residues. In nucleotides, the CDR3 is TGCGCCAGCAGCCAAGAGACGGGGATGGGGCAGCCCCAGCATTTT. Protein sequence: CASSQETGMGQPQHF.